This T cell receptor (beta chain) came from a study of shared T cell receptors in the human thymus. Clones were read by immunoSEQ multiplex PCR, and TCRdb kept only the in-frame ones, dropping some. The table includes hundreds of thousands of clones, 70% to 90% detected once. The count of this clone is one. These data were also reused for a study on human thymus T cells. That study adds: The source of the thymus tissue was resections taken during corrective heart surgery. An apparent bias in V and J gene usage was seen in thymic and blood repertoires. What related research reported was that thymic repertoires overlapped highly among unrelated individuals.

The source material was thymocytes. This TCR came from a boy in the first two years of life with a congenital heart defect.

CDR3 DNA: TGCGCCAGCAGCGGGCAGGACAGGGGTCTCTATGGCTACACCTTC. It encodes CASSGQDRGLYGYTF. V and J are TRBV5-1 and TRBJ1-2, with 9 bases fitting TRBD1. V shed 4 bases and J 4 bases; nucleotides not matched to a gene: 8. CDR1 and CDR2 (germline): SGHRS, YFSETQ. This CDR3 has 15 amino acids.